Below are 16 T cell receptor beta chains sequenced from a single sample in a study of blood T cell repertoires in COVID-19. Measured with immunoSEQ multiplex PCR; TCRdb has only the in-frame clones, and not every one. The table has 250,000 to 350,000 clones, roughly 90% seen once. Sequences were obtained from peripheral blood. The receptors derive from a woman aged 45-59 years who had recovered from COVID-19.

CDR3 in DNA: TGTGCCACGGACAGGGTTTCCGGGGAGCTGTTTTTT. Protein sequence: CATDRVSGELFF. The chain couples TRBV30 to TRBJ2-2; 8 bases are a match to TRBD1. V trimming: 8 bases; J trimming: 6 bases; junction bases outside the gene matches: 5. The CDR3 covers 12 residues. The V gene's germline CDR1 is GTSNPN and CDR2 SVGIG (reference sequence).

V is TRBV4-2 and J is TRBJ2-7, with unresolved D. V was trimmed by 5 bases and J by 12 bases, leaving 14 bases between them. Germline V lookup: CDR1 LGHNA, CDR2 YNFKEQ. CDR3 length: 11 amino acids. The CDR3 here is CASSSSVGWYF. CDR3 nucleotides: TGTGCCAGCAGCTCCTCGGTCGGGTGGTACTTC.

The rearrangement joins TRBV3-1 (or the pseudogene TRBV3-2) to TRBJ1-5; no definite D call. The germline V gene has CDR1 LGHDT and CDR2 YNNKEL (reference sequence). CDR3 length: 16 residues. The V and J ends lost 0 bases and 4 bases respectively, with 13 bases between them. The CDR3 spells CASSQEPRAWNQPQHF. Here the CDR3 DNA reads TGTGCCAGCAGCCAAGAGCCGCGGGCTTGGAATCAGCCCCAGCATTTT.

The chain couples TRBV5-1 to TRBJ2-5; TRBD2 might be the D (5 bases). The germline V gene has CDR1 SGHRS and CDR2 YFSETQ. The CDR3 sequence is 14 residues long. Trimming pared 1 base from V and 5 bases from J, leaving 12 bases between. This CDR3 reads CASSLRVGVETQYF. The CDR3 coding sequence is TGCGCCAGCAGCTTGCGGGTCGGGGTGGAGACCCAGTACTTC.

V gene TRBV4-1 combines with J gene TRBJ2-7; 12 nucleotides agree with TRBD1. CDR1 and CDR2 from the germline V gene are MGHRA and YSYEKL. Germline trimming cut 3 bases from V and 6 bases from J; bases unmatched to any gene: 6. The CDR3 contains 15 residues. Written as DNA, the CDR3 is TGCGCCAGCAGCCAGGCCGGGACAGGGGGCTCCGAGCAGTACTTC. It is translated as CASSQAGTGGSEQYF.

The chain couples TRBV19 to TRBJ1-2; 10 positions match TRBD1. The junction had 3 bases not matched to a gene; V was cut back by 5 bases and J by 0 bases. This CDR3 has 15 amino acids. Germline CDR1 and CDR2: LNHDA and SQIVND (reference sequence). CDR3 DNA: TGTGCCAGTAGTTTCGGACAGGGGGCTAACTATGGCTACACCTTC. It specifies CASSFGQGANYGYTF. Drawing the rest from reference TRBV19 and TRBJ1-2, the complete variable domain is DGGITQSPKYLFRKEGQNVTLSCEQNLNHDAMYWYRQDPGQGLRLIYYSQIVNDFQKGDIAEGYSVSREKKESFPLTVTSAQKNPTAFYLCASSFGQGANYGYTFGSGTRLTVV.

V is TRBV5-4 and J is TRBJ2-1, with 15 nucleotides matching TRBD2. CDR3 length: 15 amino acids. V trimming: 7 bases; J trimming: 5 bases; junction bases outside the gene matches: 4. Per germline, CDR1 SGHNT and CDR2 YYREEE (reference sequence). The CDR3, as DNA: TGTGCCAGCGGACGGACTAGCGGGGGGGACAATGAGCAGTTCTTC. Protein product: CASGRTSGGDNEQFF.

The rearrangement links TRBV7-2 to TRBJ1-1, with TRBD1 matching 7 bases. The germline V gene has CDR1 SGHTA and CDR2 FQGNSA. This CDR3 is built from 19 residues. With V trimmed by 2 bases and J by 2 bases, 17 bases remained unmatched. CDR3 sequence (DNA): TGTGCCAGCAGCTTAAGGTACGAGGGGGCCTCTAGGCTCAACACTGAAGCTTTCTTT. Residues: CASSLRYEGASRLNTEAFF.

This chain links TRBV18 with TRBJ1-4, with 12 bases identical to TRBD1. CDR1 and CDR2 (germline): KGHSH, LQKENI. The CDR3 length is 15 residues. V dropped 3 bases and J dropped 8; count of bases not matched to a gene: 4. DNA of the CDR3: TGTGCCAGCTCACCGGACGGGACAGGGGGCGAAAAACTGTTTTTT. It is translated as CASSPDGTGGEKLFF.

The J gene is TRBJ1-1, the V gene TRBV11-3; D is possibly TRBD1 (5 bases). Trimming took off 5 bases at V and 8 bases at J, with 15 bases between the two ends. Germline V gene data show CDR1 as SGHNT and CDR2 as YENEEA. The CDR3 sequence is 13 residues long. This CDR3 is CASSLNRYPEAFF. In DNA form, the CDR3 reads TGTGCCAGCAGCCTAAACAGGTACCCAGAAGCTTTCTTT.

The chain is built from TRBV5-1 and TRBJ1-1; 8 bases fit TRBD1. Losses at the gene ends were 2 bases for V and 8 bases for J; bases not matched to a gene: 8. The CDR3 consists of 14 residues. The germline V gene encodes CDR1 SGHRS and CDR2 YFSETQ. CDR3 sequence: CASSFSRTGTEAFF. DNA of the CDR3: TGCGCCAGCAGCTTTTCTCGGACAGGGACAGAAGCTTTCTTT. Combining the CDR3 with reference TRBV5-1 and TRBJ1-1 gives the whole variable domain KAGVTQTPRYLIKTRGQQVTLSCSPISGHRSVSWYQQTPGQGLQFLFEYFSETQRNKGNFPGRFSGRQFSNSRSEMNVSTLELGDSALYLCASSFSRTGTEAFFGQGTRLTVV.

V gene TRBV5-4 combines with J gene TRBJ1-2; TRBD1 matches at 9 bases. Germline V gives CDR1 SGHNT, CDR2 YYREEE (reference sequence). The CDR3 contains 15 residues. Trimming at V came to 4 bases and at J to 7 bases, leaving 11 bases not matched to a gene. CDR3 protein: CASSQITGGLRGYTF. CDR3 in DNA: TGTGCCAGCAGCCAGATAACAGGGGGCCTGCGTGGCTACACCTTC.

The chain links TRBV29-1 to TRBJ1-2; D is ambiguous. V was pared by 3 bases and J by 1 base, with 15 bases between. From germline, CDR1 is SQVTM and CDR2 ANQGSEA. This CDR3 region has 15 residues. The CDR3 here is CSVEAWGEHNYGYTF. The CDR3 coding sequence is TGCAGCGTTGAGGCTTGGGGAGAGCATAACTATGGCTACACCTTC.

The CDR3 reads CASSTMLTGGTGELFF. The CDR3 DNA reads TGCGCCAGCAGCACCATGTTGACAGGGGGTACCGGGGAGCTGTTTTTT. The J gene is TRBJ2-2, the V gene TRBV5-1, with 9 nucleotides matching TRBD1. Germline V gene data show CDR1 as SGHRS and CDR2 as YFSETQ. Trimming at V came to 4 bases and at J to 5 bases, leaving 9 bases not matched to a gene. The CDR3 covers 16 residues.

The J gene is TRBJ1-2, the V gene TRBV7-8, with TRBD1 identical over 7 bases. Per germline, CDR1 SGHVS and CDR2 FQNEAQ. CDR3 length: 15 residues. The V and J ends lost 3 bases and 0 bases, in that order; junction bases with no gene match: 4. CDR3 region: CASSLRQGANYGYTF. The DNA for the CDR3 is TGTGCCAGCAGCTTGCGACAGGGAGCTAACTATGGCTACACCTTC.

This chain joins TRBV10-3 and TRBJ1-2; 9 bases are a match to TRBD1. Germline CDR1 is ENHRY and CDR2 is SYGVKD. CDR3 length: 13 residues. The junction had 3 bases not matched to a gene; V was cut back by 4 bases and J by 6 bases. CDR3 residues: CAISGGTGNGYTF. The CDR3 DNA is TGTGCCATCAGTGGGGGGACAGGGAATGGCTACACCTTC.